This T cell receptor beta chain derives from a study of blood T cell repertoires in COVID-19. As for the study in general: Sites in the United States, Italy and Spain provided acute and convalescent COVID-19 samples. From T cells, B-cell-depleted T cells, or PBMCs came the material, which was cDNA or gDNA.

Original data processing: Estimation of nucleated cell counts was performed using reference gene primer amplification. TCRdb's copy holds only in-frame clones and misses some; the assay was immunoSEQ multiplex PCR. V and J calls and clone size are given by that table; D and trimming were obtained from the DNA. The table shows about 200,000 clones, with 86% occurring only once. The sample was peripheral blood. The receptor was isolated from a woman in her 70s with acute or convalescent COVID-19.

The DNA of the CDR3 is TGTGCCAGCAAGAGGGAACCCGCCTACGAGCAGTACTTC. It yields the protein CASKREPAYEQYF. The chain recombines TRBV7-2 with TRBJ2-7; maybe TRBD2 (5 bases). V shed 7 bases and J shed 2 bases, with 12 bases lying between them. The length of the CDR3 is 13 residues. Germline assignment: CDR1 SGHTA and CDR2 FQGNSA.